The rows below give T cell receptor beta chains drawn from one sample of a study of T cell repertoires in cytomegalovirus infection. Each CDR3 protein gets one entry after TCRdb re-called the reads with MiXCR. Of roughly 350,000 distinct CDR3 sequences detected, 34% appear once; the ten largest clones hold roughly 13%. These receptors have no identified antigens. The sequenced sample was cultured PBMCs, obtained from culture after CMV antigen stimulation. These receptors all stem from a human donor in good health (CMV status not recorded). Some clones in this sample may be carry-over from other donors' samples. Both conserved end residues are part of each CDR3. D genes are given only for firm matches. For some rows the clone size is stated as once, few or many, or as a class when expanded; others skip it.

cdr3_aa: CATGVGTEAFF; cdr3_nt: TGTGCGACGGGCGTCGGCACTGAAGCTTTCTTT; j_call: TRBJ1-1; d_call: -; clone_size: -; v_call: TRBV6-2/TRBV6-3
cdr3_aa: CASSAGTSGSQETQYF; cdr3_nt: TGTGCCAGCAGCGCCGGGACTAGCGGGTCTCAAGAGACCCAGTACTTC; j_call: TRBJ2-5; d_call: TRBD2; clone_size: -; v_call: TRBV5-3
cdr3_aa: CASSLGQGIYEQFF; cdr3_nt: TGCGCCAGCAGCTTGGGACAGGGCATCTATGAGCAGTTCTTC; j_call: TRBJ2-1; d_call: TRBD1; clone_size: -; v_call: TRBV5-1
cdr3_aa: CATSDQGLVRGNEQFF; cdr3_nt: TGTGCCACCAGTGACCAGGGACTAGTAAGGGGAAATGAGCAGTTCTTC; j_call: TRBJ2-1; d_call: TRBD2; clone_size: few; v_call: TRBV24-1
cdr3_aa: CASSIRDRGRLETQYF; cdr3_nt: TGTGCCAGCAGTATCCGGGACAGGGGGCGCCTGGAGACCCAGTACTTC; j_call: TRBJ2-5; d_call: TRBD1; clone_size: few; v_call: TRBV6-5
cdr3_aa: CASSDSAEGMNEKLFF; cdr3_nt: TGTGCCAGCAGCGATTCTGCCGAGGGCATGAATGAAAAACTGTTTTTT; j_call: TRBJ1-4; d_call: -; clone_size: -; v_call: TRBV7-9
cdr3_aa: CASGLGGSGDTNEQFF; cdr3_nt: TGTGCTAGTGGTTTGGGTGGTAGCGGTGATACCAATGAGCAGTTCTTC; j_call: TRBJ2-1; d_call: -; clone_size: few; v_call: TRBV12-5
cdr3_aa: CASSWTTGAETQYF; cdr3_nt: TGTGCCAGCAGCTGGACAACAGGGGCAGAGACCCAGTACTTC; j_call: TRBJ2-5; d_call: TRBD1; clone_size: -; v_call: TRBV5-4
cdr3_aa: CASSSVGTVRLSGNTIYF; cdr3_nt: TGTGCCAGCAGCTCCGTTGGGACGGTCCGACTATCCGGAAACACCATATATTTT; j_call: TRBJ1-3; d_call: -; clone_size: many; v_call: TRBV7-8
cdr3_aa: CASSQEGGAYTGELFF; cdr3_nt: TGCGCCAGCAGCCAAGAAGGAGGGGCCTACACCGGGGAGCTGTTTTTT; j_call: TRBJ2-2; d_call: -; clone_size: -; v_call: TRBV4-3
cdr3_aa: CASSYSGGPTGELFF; cdr3_nt: TGTGCCAGCAGTTACTCGGGAGGGCCCACCGGGGAGCTGTTTTTT; j_call: TRBJ2-2; d_call: TRBD2; clone_size: -; v_call: TRBV6-5
cdr3_aa: CASSQGTGWSYEQYF; cdr3_nt: TGCGCCAGCAGCCAGGGGACAGGGTGGTCCTACGAGCAGTACTTC; j_call: TRBJ2-7; d_call: TRBD1; clone_size: -; v_call: TRBV4-3
cdr3_aa: CASRGEKTQYF; cdr3_nt: TGTGCCAGCAGGGGTGAAAAGACCCAGTACTTC; j_call: TRBJ2-5; d_call: -; clone_size: -; v_call: TRBV12-3/TRBV12-4
cdr3_aa: CASSLGGKLNQPQHF; cdr3_nt: TGTGCCAGCAGCTTAGGCGGTAAACTCAATCAGCCCCAGCATTTT; j_call: TRBJ1-5; d_call: -; clone_size: -; v_call: TRBV7-2
cdr3_aa: CSARGRWGTEAFF; cdr3_nt: TGCAGTGCTAGAGGCAGATGGGGCACTGAAGCTTTCTTT; j_call: TRBJ1-1; d_call: -; clone_size: -; v_call: TRBV20-1
cdr3_aa: CASSGAGRATNEYF; cdr3_nt: TGTGCCAGCAGTGGAGCGGGAAGGGCTACCAATGAGTACTTC; j_call: TRBJ2-5; d_call: TRBD2; clone_size: few; v_call: TRBV25-1
cdr3_aa: CASSSRPGGSSSYEQYF; cdr3_nt: TGTGCCAGCAGCTCGAGGCCGGGAGGGTCTTCGTCCTACGAGCAGTACTTC; j_call: TRBJ2-7; d_call: TRBD2; clone_size: few; v_call: TRBV7-8
cdr3_aa: CASSQPGLGYNEQFF; cdr3_nt: TGTGCCAGCAGCCAGCCGGGACTAGGCTACAATGAGCAGTTCTTC; j_call: TRBJ2-1; d_call: TRBD2; clone_size: many; v_call: TRBV7-2
cdr3_aa: CASSHRDRGLDTQYF; cdr3_nt: TGTGCCAGCAGCCACCGGGACAGGGGATTAGATACGCAGTATTTT; j_call: TRBJ2-3; d_call: TRBD1; clone_size: few; v_call: TRBV7-9
cdr3_aa: CASSPGGGDYGYTF; cdr3_nt: TGTGCCAGCTCACCAGGTGGGGGCGATTATGGCTACACCTTC; j_call: TRBJ1-2; d_call: -; clone_size: -; v_call: TRBV18
cdr3_aa: CASKTSENNEQFF; cdr3_nt: TGTGCCAGCAAAACTAGCGAAAACAATGAGCAGTTCTTC; j_call: TRBJ2-1; d_call: TRBD2; clone_size: many; v_call: TRBV2
cdr3_aa: CASSSGTTSNQPQHF; cdr3_nt: TGTGCCAGTAGTTCCGGGACCACTAGCAATCAGCCCCAGCATTTT; j_call: TRBJ1-5; d_call: -; clone_size: -; v_call: TRBV19
cdr3_aa: CASTKPPGNQPQHF; cdr3_nt: TGTGCCAGCACCAAGCCCCCCGGGAATCAGCCCCAGCATTTT; j_call: TRBJ1-5; d_call: -; clone_size: -; v_call: TRBV28
cdr3_aa: CASSLGTFSYNEQFF; cdr3_nt: TGTGCCAGCAGTTTGGGGACATTCTCCTACAATGAGCAGTTCTTC; j_call: TRBJ2-1; d_call: -; clone_size: few; v_call: TRBV12-3/TRBV12-4
cdr3_aa: CSARVLADSQGTQYF; cdr3_nt: TGCAGTGCTAGAGTACTAGCGGACTCACAGGGTACGCAGTATTTT; j_call: TRBJ2-3; d_call: TRBD2; clone_size: -; v_call: TRBV20-1
cdr3_aa: CASSSQTGTFFGYTF; cdr3_nt: TGTGCCAGCAGCTCGCAAACAGGAACCTTCTTTGGCTACACCTTC; j_call: TRBJ1-2; d_call: -; clone_size: -; v_call: TRBV5-4
cdr3_aa: CASSDGTGNQPQHF; cdr3_nt: TGTGCCAGCAGTGATGGGACAGGCAATCAGCCCCAGCATTTT; j_call: TRBJ1-5; d_call: TRBD1; clone_size: -; v_call: TRBV6-1
cdr3_aa: CASSWYRDRVQPQHF; cdr3_nt: TGTGCCAGCAGCTGGTACCGGGACAGGGTACAGCCCCAGCATTTT; j_call: TRBJ1-5; d_call: TRBD1; clone_size: -; v_call: TRBV7-2
cdr3_aa: CASSSLDRGAYGYTF; cdr3_nt: TGTGCCAGCTCATCTCTCGACAGGGGAGCCTATGGCTACACCTTC; j_call: TRBJ1-2; d_call: TRBD1; clone_size: -; v_call: TRBV18
cdr3_aa: CASSLAGTATYEQYF; cdr3_nt: TGTGCCAGCAGTTTGGCTGGGACAGCTACCTACGAGCAGTACTTC; j_call: TRBJ2-7; d_call: TRBD1; clone_size: -; v_call: TRBV6-2/TRBV6-3
cdr3_aa: CASSLLANSYNEQFF; cdr3_nt: TGTGCCAGCAGTTTATTGGCGAACTCCTACAATGAGCAGTTCTTC; j_call: TRBJ2-1; d_call: -; clone_size: few; v_call: TRBV28
cdr3_aa: CASSQAGGRTDTQYF; cdr3_nt: TGCGCCAGCAGCCAAGCTGGGGGAAGGACAGATACGCAGTATTTT; j_call: TRBJ2-3; d_call: -; clone_size: -; v_call: TRBV4-1
cdr3_aa: CASSQDKGSYNEQFF; cdr3_nt: TGCGCCAGCAGCCAAGATAAGGGTTCCTACAATGAGCAGTTCTTC; j_call: TRBJ2-1; d_call: -; clone_size: -; v_call: TRBV4-3
cdr3_aa: CASSQNPTNNSPLHF; cdr3_nt: TGCGCCAGCAGCCAAAACCCTACAAATAATTCACCCCTCCACTTT; j_call: TRBJ1-6; d_call: -; clone_size: few; v_call: TRBV4-1
cdr3_aa: CASRLTGGANEQYF; cdr3_nt: TGTGCCAGCAGATTAACAGGGGGCGCGAACGAGCAGTACTTC; j_call: TRBJ2-7; d_call: TRBD1; clone_size: -; v_call: TRBV6-6
cdr3_aa: CASSLSFANTGELFF; cdr3_nt: TGTGCCAGCAGTCTGTCCTTCGCGAACACCGGGGAGCTGTTTTTT; j_call: TRBJ2-2; d_call: -; clone_size: -; v_call: TRBV27
cdr3_aa: CASSQDGRSSDVNIQYF; cdr3_nt: TGCGCCAGCAGCCAAGATGGTAGGTCTAGTGATGTGAACATTCAGTACTTC; j_call: TRBJ2-4; d_call: -; clone_size: few; v_call: TRBV4-1
cdr3_aa: CASSQDPTGAGELFF; cdr3_nt: TGTGCCAGCAGCCAAGATCCAACGGGAGCCGGGGAGCTGTTTTTT; j_call: TRBJ2-2; d_call: -; clone_size: few; v_call: TRBV4-2
cdr3_aa: CASSLGRLHEKLFF; cdr3_nt: TGTGCCAGCAGCTTAGGGAGATTACATGAAAAACTGTTTTTT; j_call: TRBJ1-4; d_call: -; clone_size: many; v_call: TRBV7-2
cdr3_aa: CASSVTGGRGYTF; cdr3_nt: TGTGCCAGCAGCGTTACAGGAGGTCGTGGCTACACCTTC; j_call: TRBJ1-2; d_call: -; clone_size: few; v_call: TRBV7-8
cdr3_aa: CASSQGVQGREKLFF; cdr3_nt: TGCGCCAGCAGCCAAGGGGTACAGGGACGAGAAAAACTGTTTTTT; j_call: TRBJ1-4; d_call: -; clone_size: -; v_call: TRBV4-1
cdr3_aa: CASSRPGEDEQFF; cdr3_nt: TGTGCCAGCAGCCGACCCGGCGAAGATGAGCAGTTCTTC; j_call: TRBJ2-1; d_call: -; clone_size: many; v_call: TRBV7-2
cdr3_aa: CSARGLALNYNEQFF; cdr3_nt: TGCAGTGCCAGAGGACTAGCGCTTAACTACAATGAGCAGTTCTTC; j_call: TRBJ2-1; d_call: TRBD2; clone_size: -; v_call: TRBV20-1
cdr3_aa: CASSELAGENEQFF; cdr3_nt: TGTGCCTCCTCGGAACTAGCGGGTGAGAATGAGCAGTTCTTC; j_call: TRBJ2-1; d_call: TRBD2; clone_size: few; v_call: TRBV30
cdr3_aa: CASSFPSGSSYNEQFF; cdr3_nt: TGTGCCAGTAGTTTCCCTAGCGGGAGCTCCTACAATGAGCAGTTCTTC; j_call: TRBJ2-1; d_call: TRBD2; clone_size: -; v_call: TRBV19
cdr3_aa: CASSLRQGSLITEAFF; cdr3_nt: TGTGCCAGCAGCTTAAGGCAGGGAAGTTTGATCACTGAAGCTTTCTTT; j_call: TRBJ1-1; d_call: -; clone_size: many; v_call: TRBV7-6
cdr3_aa: CAISESDQPQHF; cdr3_nt: TGTGCCATCAGTGAGTCGGATCAGCCCCAGCATTTT; j_call: TRBJ1-5; d_call: -; clone_size: -; v_call: TRBV10-3
cdr3_aa: CASERDGTDTQYF; cdr3_nt: TGTGCCTCCGAGCGGGATGGCACAGATACGCAGTATTTT; j_call: TRBJ2-3; d_call: TRBD2; clone_size: -; v_call: TRBV6-1
cdr3_aa: CASSRPGDSYEQYF; cdr3_nt: TGTGCCAGCAGTCGCCCAGGGGATTCCTACGAGCAGTACTTC; j_call: TRBJ2-7; d_call: -; clone_size: few; v_call: TRBV6-2/TRBV6-3
cdr3_aa: CASRSPSGKAGELFF; cdr3_nt: TGTGCCAGCAGATCCCCTAGCGGGAAAGCCGGGGAGCTGTTTTTT; j_call: TRBJ2-2; d_call: TRBD2; clone_size: -; v_call: TRBV6-1
cdr3_aa: CAWQMNTEAFF; cdr3_nt: TGTGCCTGGCAAATGAACACTGAAGCTTTCTTT; j_call: TRBJ1-1; d_call: -; clone_size: -; v_call: TRBV30
cdr3_aa: CATRVWRAGQGGETQYF; cdr3_nt: TGTGCCACCAGAGTATGGAGGGCGGGACAGGGCGGGGAGACCCAGTACTTC; j_call: TRBJ2-5; d_call: TRBD1; clone_size: -; v_call: TRBV24-1
cdr3_aa: CASSLVGTRNEQFF; cdr3_nt: TGTGCCAGCAGCTTAGTGGGGACTAGGAATGAGCAGTTCTTC; j_call: TRBJ2-1; d_call: TRBD2; clone_size: many; v_call: TRBV7-2
cdr3_aa: CSVEDPGIDEQYF; cdr3_nt: TGCAGCGTTGAAGATCCGGGGATCGACGAGCAGTACTTC; j_call: TRBJ2-7; d_call: -; clone_size: -; v_call: TRBV29-1